Detailed here is one T cell receptor beta chain. This record comes from a study of OX40 agonist ivuxolimab in advanced cancers. Drawing of blood for sampling happened at baseline, at cycle 4 day 1, and at cycle 7 day 1. Trimming shortened V by 2 bases and J by 4 bases, and 9 bases separated the two germline ends. The V gene's germline CDR1 is MDHEN and CDR2 SYDVKM. CDR3 length: 14 residues. Clones were read by immunoSEQ multiplex PCR, and TCRdb kept only the in-frame ones, dropping some. The sample carries 70,000 to 95,000 clones, about 91% recorded once. Sequencing was performed on CD4+ or CD8+ T cells sorted from blood, taken in a trial of the OX40 agonist ivuxolimab. The receptor was derived from an adult with an advanced solid tumor such as melanoma, head and neck, liver or kidney cancer. The V and J genes are TRBV28 and TRBJ1-5; the D is unclear. DNA for the CDR3: TGTGCCAGCAGTTTACAGGTAGGGAATCAGCCCCAGCATTTT. Its protein product is CASSLQVGNQPQHF.